These 2 T cell receptor beta chains originate from one sample sequenced in a study of cytomegalovirus exposure and HLA in healthy donors. Primers included in the PCR were 60 Vbeta and 13 Jbeta primers. Data came from immunoSEQ multiplex PCR; TCRdb stores just in-frame clones and leaves some out. Here the sample spans fewer than 130,000 clones, roughly three fifths being singletons. Sequenced material: PBMCs. The receptors originated from a man aged 25-45 years in good health and CMV-seropositive.

The V call is TRBV10-3, the J call TRBJ2-7; TRBD2 matches at 7 bases. The length of the CDR3 is 14 residues. Trimming cost V 3 bases and J 7 bases; bases outside gene matches: 9. CDR1 and CDR2 (germline): ENHRY, SYGVKD. The CDR3 coding sequence is TGTGCCATCAGTGATGGGCTAGCGGAGGGAGAGCAGTACTTC. This sequence encodes CAISDGLAEGEQYF.

This chain joins TRBV29-1 and TRBJ2-1; weak D call: TRBD2 (5 bases). The CDR3 length is 13 residues. V dropped 6 bases and J dropped 4 bases, with 13 bases sitting between them. Germline CDR1 SQVTM, CDR2 ANQGSEA. CDR3 coding DNA: TGCAGCGTGGGCGGGTGGGCTTACAATGAGCAGTTCTTC. This translates into CSVGGWAYNEQFF.